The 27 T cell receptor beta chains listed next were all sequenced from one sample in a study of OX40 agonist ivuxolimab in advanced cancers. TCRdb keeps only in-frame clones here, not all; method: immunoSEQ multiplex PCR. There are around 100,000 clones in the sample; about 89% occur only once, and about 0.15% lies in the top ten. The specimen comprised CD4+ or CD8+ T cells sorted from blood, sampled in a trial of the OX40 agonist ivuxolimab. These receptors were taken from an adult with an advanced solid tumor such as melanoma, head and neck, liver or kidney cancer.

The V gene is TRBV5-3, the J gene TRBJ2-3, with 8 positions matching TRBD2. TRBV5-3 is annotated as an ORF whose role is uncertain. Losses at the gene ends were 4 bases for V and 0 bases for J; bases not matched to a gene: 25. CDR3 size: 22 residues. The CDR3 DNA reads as TGTGCCAGAAGCCCGGGAGCCCCGAGAGTAGCGGGACGAAGCTCTAGCACAGATACGCAGTATTTT. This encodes CARSPGAPRVAGRSSSTDTQYF.

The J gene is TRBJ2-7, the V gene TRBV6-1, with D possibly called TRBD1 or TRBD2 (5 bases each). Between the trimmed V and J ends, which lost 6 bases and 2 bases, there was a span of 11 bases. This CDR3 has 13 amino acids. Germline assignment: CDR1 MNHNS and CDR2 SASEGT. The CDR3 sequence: CASSNTGPYEQYF. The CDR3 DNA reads TGTGCCAGCAGCAACACGGGACCCTACGAGCAGTACTTC.

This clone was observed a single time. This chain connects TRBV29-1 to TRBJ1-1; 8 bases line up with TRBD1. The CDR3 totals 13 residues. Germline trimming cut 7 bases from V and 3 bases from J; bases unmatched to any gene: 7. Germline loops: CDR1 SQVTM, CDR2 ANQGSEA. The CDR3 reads CSGGTGGYTEAFF. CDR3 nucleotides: TGCAGCGGGGGTACAGGGGGTTACACTGAAGCTTTCTTT.

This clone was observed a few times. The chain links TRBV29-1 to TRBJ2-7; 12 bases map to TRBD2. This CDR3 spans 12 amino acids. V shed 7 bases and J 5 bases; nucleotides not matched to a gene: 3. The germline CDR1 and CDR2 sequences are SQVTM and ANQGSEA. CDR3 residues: CSATSGRHEQYF. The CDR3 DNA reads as TGCAGCGCAACTAGCGGGAGGCACGAGCAGTACTTC.

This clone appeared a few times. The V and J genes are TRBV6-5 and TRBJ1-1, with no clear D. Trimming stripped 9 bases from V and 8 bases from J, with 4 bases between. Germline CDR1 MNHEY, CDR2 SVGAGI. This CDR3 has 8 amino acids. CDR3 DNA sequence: TGTGCCAGAGGGGAAGCTTTCTTT. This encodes CARGEAFF.

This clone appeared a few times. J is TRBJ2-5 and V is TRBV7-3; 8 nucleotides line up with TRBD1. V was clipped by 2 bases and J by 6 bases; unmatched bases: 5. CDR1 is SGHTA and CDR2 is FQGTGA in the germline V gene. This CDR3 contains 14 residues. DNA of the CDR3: TGTGCCAGCAGCTTACGGACAGGGAGCAAGACCCAGTACTTC. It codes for CASSLRTGSKTQYF.

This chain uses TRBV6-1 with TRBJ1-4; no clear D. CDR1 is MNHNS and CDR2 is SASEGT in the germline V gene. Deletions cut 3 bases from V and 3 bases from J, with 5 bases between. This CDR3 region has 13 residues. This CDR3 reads CASSDSANEKLFF. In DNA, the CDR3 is TGTGCCAGCAGTGATTCAGCTAATGAAAAACTGTTTTTT.

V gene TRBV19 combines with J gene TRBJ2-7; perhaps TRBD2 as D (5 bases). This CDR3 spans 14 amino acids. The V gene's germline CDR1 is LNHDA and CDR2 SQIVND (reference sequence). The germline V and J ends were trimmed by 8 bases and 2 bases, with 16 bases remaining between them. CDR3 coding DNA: TGTGCCAGTGGCTCGGGGAGCTCCCCCTACGAGCAGTACTTC. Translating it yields CASGSGSSPYEQYF.

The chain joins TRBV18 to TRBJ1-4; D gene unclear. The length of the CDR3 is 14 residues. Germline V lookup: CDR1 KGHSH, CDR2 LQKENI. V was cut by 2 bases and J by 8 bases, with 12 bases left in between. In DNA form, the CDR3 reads TGTGCCAGCTCACCAAGACGGGGAGAGGAAAAACTGTTTTTT. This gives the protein CASSPRRGEEKLFF.

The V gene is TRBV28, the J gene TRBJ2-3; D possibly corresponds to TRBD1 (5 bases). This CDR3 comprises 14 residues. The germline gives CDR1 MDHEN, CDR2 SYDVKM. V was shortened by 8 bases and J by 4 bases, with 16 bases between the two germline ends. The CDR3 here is CASYPRGASDTQYF. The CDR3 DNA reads TGTGCCAGCTATCCACGTGGGGCATCAGATACGCAGTATTTT. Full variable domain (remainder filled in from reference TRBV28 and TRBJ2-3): DVKVTQSSRYLVKRTGEKVFLECVQDMDHENMFWYRQDPGLGLRLIYFSYDVKMKEKGDIPEGYSVSREKKERFSLILESASTNQTSMYLCASYPRGASDTQYFGPGTRLTVL.

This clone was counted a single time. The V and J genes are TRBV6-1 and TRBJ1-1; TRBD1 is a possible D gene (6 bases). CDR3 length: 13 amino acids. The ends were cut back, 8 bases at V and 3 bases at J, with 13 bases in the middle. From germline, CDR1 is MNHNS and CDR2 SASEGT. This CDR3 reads CASPLAGDTEAFF. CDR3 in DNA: TGTGCCAGCCCCTTAGCAGGGGACACTGAAGCTTTCTTT.

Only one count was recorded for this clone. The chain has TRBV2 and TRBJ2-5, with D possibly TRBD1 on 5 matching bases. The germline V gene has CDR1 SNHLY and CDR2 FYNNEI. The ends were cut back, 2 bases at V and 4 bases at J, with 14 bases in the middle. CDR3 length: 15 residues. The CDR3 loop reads CASSELGAGRETQYF. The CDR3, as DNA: TGTGCCAGCAGTGAATTAGGGGCAGGCCGAGAGACCCAGTACTTC.

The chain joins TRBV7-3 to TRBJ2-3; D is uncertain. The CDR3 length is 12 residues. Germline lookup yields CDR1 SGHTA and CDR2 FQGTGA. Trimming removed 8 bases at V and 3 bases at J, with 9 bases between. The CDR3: CASGVSTDTQYF. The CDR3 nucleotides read TGTGCCAGCGGCGTCAGTACAGATACGCAGTATTTT.

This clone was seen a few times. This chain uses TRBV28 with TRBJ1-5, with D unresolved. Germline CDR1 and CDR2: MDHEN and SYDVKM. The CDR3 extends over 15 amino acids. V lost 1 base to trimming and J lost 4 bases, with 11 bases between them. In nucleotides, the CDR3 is TGTGCCAGCAGTTTATCGGTTGCCGGGAATCAGCCCCAGCATTTT. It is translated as CASSLSVAGNQPQHF.

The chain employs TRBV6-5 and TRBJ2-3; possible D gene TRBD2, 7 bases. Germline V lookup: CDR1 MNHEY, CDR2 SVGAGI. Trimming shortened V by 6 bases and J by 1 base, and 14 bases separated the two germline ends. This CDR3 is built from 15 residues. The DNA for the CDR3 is TGTGCCAGCAGGCCCGGGGGGCGGGGCACAGATACGCAGTATTTT. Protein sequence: CASRPGGRGTDTQYF.

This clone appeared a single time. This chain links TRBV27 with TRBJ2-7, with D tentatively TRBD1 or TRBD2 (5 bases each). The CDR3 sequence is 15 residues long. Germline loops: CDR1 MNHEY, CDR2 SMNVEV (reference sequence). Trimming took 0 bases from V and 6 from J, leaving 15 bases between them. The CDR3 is CASSLSGVVPVEQYF. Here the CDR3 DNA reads TGTGCCAGCAGTTTATCGGGGGTAGTTCCGGTCGAGCAGTACTTC.

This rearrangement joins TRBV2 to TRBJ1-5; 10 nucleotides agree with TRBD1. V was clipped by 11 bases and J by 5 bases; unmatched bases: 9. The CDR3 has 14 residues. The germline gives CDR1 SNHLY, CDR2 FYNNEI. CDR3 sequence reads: CAGQADRGHQPQHF. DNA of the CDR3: TGTGCCGGCCAGGCAGACAGGGGGCATCAGCCCCAGCATTTT.

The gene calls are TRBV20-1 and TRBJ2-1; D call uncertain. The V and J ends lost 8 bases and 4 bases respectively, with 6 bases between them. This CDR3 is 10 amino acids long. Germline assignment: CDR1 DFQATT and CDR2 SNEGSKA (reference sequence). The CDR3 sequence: CSLSYNEQFF. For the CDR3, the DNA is TGCAGTCTGTCTTACAATGAGCAGTTCTTC.

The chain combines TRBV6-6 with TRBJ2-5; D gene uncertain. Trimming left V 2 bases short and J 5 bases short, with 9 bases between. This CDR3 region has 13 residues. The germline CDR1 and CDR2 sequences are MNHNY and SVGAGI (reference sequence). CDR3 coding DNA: TGTGCCAGCAGTTACAGGGTTGAGGAGACCCAGTACTTC. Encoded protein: CASSYRVEETQYF.

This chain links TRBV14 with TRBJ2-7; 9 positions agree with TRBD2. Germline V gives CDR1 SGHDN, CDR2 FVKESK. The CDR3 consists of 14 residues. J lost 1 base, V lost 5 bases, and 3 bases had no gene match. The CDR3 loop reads CASSSLAGSYEQYF. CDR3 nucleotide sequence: TGTGCCAGCAGCTCCCTAGCGGGGTCCTACGAGCAGTACTTC.

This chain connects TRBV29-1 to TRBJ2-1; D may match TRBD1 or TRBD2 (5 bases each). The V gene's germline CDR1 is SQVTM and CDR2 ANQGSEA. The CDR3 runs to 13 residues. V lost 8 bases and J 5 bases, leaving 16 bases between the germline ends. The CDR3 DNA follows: TGCAGCCCCTTGCGGTGGGGACACAATGAGCAGTTCTTC. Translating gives CSPLRWGHNEQFF.

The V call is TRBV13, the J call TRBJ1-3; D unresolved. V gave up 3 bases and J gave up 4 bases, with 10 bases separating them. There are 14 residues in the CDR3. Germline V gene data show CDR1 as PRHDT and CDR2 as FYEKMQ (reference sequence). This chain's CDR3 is CASSFYQVGNTIYF. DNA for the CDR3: TGTGCCAGCAGCTTTTATCAGGTGGGAAACACCATATATTTT.

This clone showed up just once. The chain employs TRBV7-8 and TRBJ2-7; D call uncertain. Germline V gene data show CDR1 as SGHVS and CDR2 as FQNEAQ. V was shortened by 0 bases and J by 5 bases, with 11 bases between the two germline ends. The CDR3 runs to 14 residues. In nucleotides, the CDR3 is TGTGCCAGCAGCTTAGCCCCAAAGGTCCACGAGCAGTACTTC. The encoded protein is CASSLAPKVHEQYF.

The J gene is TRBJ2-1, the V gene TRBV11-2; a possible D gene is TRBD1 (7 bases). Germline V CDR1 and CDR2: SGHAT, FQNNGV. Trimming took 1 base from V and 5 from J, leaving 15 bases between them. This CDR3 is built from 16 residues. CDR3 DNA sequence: TGTGCCAGCAGCTTAGGGGCAGGGGGGCGCAACAATGAGCAGTTCTTC. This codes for CASSLGAGGRNNEQFF.

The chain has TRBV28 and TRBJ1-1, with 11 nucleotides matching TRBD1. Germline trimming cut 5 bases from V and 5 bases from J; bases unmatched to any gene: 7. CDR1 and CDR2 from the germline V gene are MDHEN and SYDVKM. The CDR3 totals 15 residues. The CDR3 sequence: CASSGAGQGATEAFF. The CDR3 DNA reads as TGTGCCAGCAGTGGAGCCGGACAGGGGGCTACTGAAGCTTTCTTT.

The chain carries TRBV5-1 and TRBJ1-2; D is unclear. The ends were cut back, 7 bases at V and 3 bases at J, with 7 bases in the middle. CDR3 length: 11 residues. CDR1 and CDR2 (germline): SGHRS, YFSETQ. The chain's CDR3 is CASARDYGYTF. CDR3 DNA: TGCGCCAGCGCCAGAGACTATGGCTACACCTTC.

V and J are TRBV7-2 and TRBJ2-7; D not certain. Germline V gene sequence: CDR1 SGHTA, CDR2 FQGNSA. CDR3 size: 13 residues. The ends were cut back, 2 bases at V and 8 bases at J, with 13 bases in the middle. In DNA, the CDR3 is TGTGCCAGCAGCTTAAGTTTGCTTCAGCAGCAGTACTTC. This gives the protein CASSLSLLQQQYF.